Presented here are 9 T cell receptor beta chains from one specimen sequenced in a study of blood T cell repertoires in COVID-19. TCRdb keeps only in-frame clones here, not all; method: immunoSEQ multiplex PCR. The profile shows a few hundred thousand clones, 85% to 90% of them singletons. The sequenced sample consisted of PBMCs or T cells enriched from blood (not recorded which). The receptors come from a woman in her fifties or sixties who had recovered from COVID-19.

This sequence joins TRBV29-1 and TRBJ1-4; D is ambiguous. CDR1 and CDR2 (germline): SQVTM, ANQGSEA. Trimming shortened V by 7 bases and J by 4 bases, and 13 bases separated the two germline ends. This CDR3 has 13 residues. This chain's CDR3 is CSAHGGGNEKLFF. The CDR3 DNA reads as TGCAGCGCCCATGGAGGAGGTAATGAAAAACTGTTTTTT.

V is TRBV10-3 and J is TRBJ2-1, with 8 bases lining up with TRBD2. The CDR3 totals 15 residues. J was trimmed by 8 bases and V by 6 bases; bases with no gene match: 12. Germline assignment: CDR1 ENHRY and CDR2 SYGVKD. The CDR3 region has the DNA TGTGCCATCAGAAGTAGCGGGGCCTCTCTCGATGAGCAGTTCTTC. This sequence encodes CAIRSSGASLDEQFF.

The chain has TRBV20-1 and TRBJ2-5; D is unclear. The CDR3 is 11 residues long. The germline V and J ends were trimmed by 1 base and 5 bases, with 5 bases remaining between them. The germline V gene has CDR1 DFQATT and CDR2 SNEGSKA (reference sequence). The CDR3 reads CSARVSETQYF. The CDR3 region has the DNA TGCAGTGCTAGAGTCTCCGAGACCCAGTACTTC.

The V and J genes are TRBV5-1 and TRBJ1-2; D is possibly TRBD1 (6 bases). The germline CDR1 and CDR2 sequences are SGHRS and YFSETQ. This CDR3 contains 15 residues. Trimming took 2 bases from V and 2 from J, leaving 13 bases between them. For the CDR3, the DNA is TGCGCCAGCAGCTTACTCGAGGGACAAAACTATGGCTACACCTTC. Translation: CASSLLEGQNYGYTF.

The chain employs TRBV7-6 and TRBJ1-1, with D perhaps matching TRBD1 (5 bases). V dropped 2 bases and J dropped 3 bases, with 13 bases sitting between them. Per germline, CDR1 SGHVS and CDR2 FNYEAQ. This CDR3 spans 15 amino acids. The CDR3 loop reads CASSLLPDSYTEAFF. The CDR3 DNA reads as TGTGCCAGCAGCTTACTCCCCGACAGTTACACTGAAGCTTTCTTT.

The rearrangement joins TRBV15 to TRBJ1-6, with TRBD1 matching 7 bases. CDR1 is LNHNV, CDR2 YYDKDF, per germline (reference sequence). V shed 1 base, J shed 7 bases, and the junction held 7 bases outside the gene matches. The CDR3 has 16 residues. CDR3 protein: CATSRGRGDRNSPLHF. CDR3 nucleotide sequence: TGTGCCACCAGCAGAGGTAGAGGGGACAGAAATTCACCCCTCCACTTT.

The chain is built from TRBV25-1 and TRBJ2-5, with 12 bases lining up with TRBD2. The ends lost 4 bases at V and 0 bases at J; junction bases unmatched: 6. CDR3 size: 17 residues. Germline loops: CDR1 MGHDK, CDR2 SYGVNS. CDR3 DNA sequence: TGTGCCAGCAGTGGCGGACTAGCGGGAACATACCAAGAGACCCAGTACTTC. Its translation: CASSGGLAGTYQETQYF.

This rearrangement joins TRBV25-1 to TRBJ1-5; unclear D gene. The CDR3 is made up of 14 amino acids. Looked up from germline, CDR1 is MGHDK and CDR2 is SYGVNS. Trimming removed 3 bases from V and 3 bases from J, with 9 bases in between. The CDR3 DNA follows: TGTGCCAGCAGTGACTACCCTTCCAATCAGCCCCAGCATTTT. Translated, it gives CASSDYPSNQPQHF. Together with reference TRBV25-1 and TRBJ1-5, the CDR3 gives the full variable domain: EADIYQTPRYLVIGTGKKITLECSQTMGHDKMYWYQQDPGMELHLIHYSYGVNSTEKGDLSSESTVSRIRTEHFPLTLESARPSHTSQYLCASSDYPSNQPQHFGDGTRLSIL.

This chain uses TRBV7-8 with TRBJ2-7, with unresolved D. V lost 1 base to trimming and J lost 7 bases, with 14 bases between them. The length of the CDR3 is 14 residues. Germline V gives CDR1 SGHVS, CDR2 FQNEAQ. CDR3 loop: CASSLVANPQEQYF. The DNA for the CDR3 is TGTGCCAGCAGCTTAGTAGCAAACCCTCAGGAGCAGTACTTC.